The 13 T cell receptor beta chains reported below all come from one sample, sequenced in a study of CD8+ T cells in alopecia areata. Pooled cutaneous lymph node cells were sorted using CD4, CD8alpha, NKG2D, NKG2ACE and other markers. The authors extracted RNA and reverse transcribed it into cDNA as the sequencing template. The assay was immunoSEQ multiplex PCR, and TCRdb's table has in-frame clones only and misses some. Listed for the sample are about 270,000 clones, none seen a single time. The specimen sequenced was CD4+ T cells sorted from a lymph node. The origin of the receptors is a C3H/HeJ mouse with alopecia areata. Strain MHC haplotype: H2-k.

Turning to this clone: Gene names are mouse gene names. The CDR3 goes on 4 residues after the read ends, and that part is filled in from the germline J gene. The chain uses TRBV1 and TRBJ2-5; possible D gene TRBD2, 7 bases. This CDR3 has 15 residues. CDR1 is NSQYPW, CDR2 LRSPGD, per germline (reference sequence). The part of the CDR3 DNA that was read is TGCACCTGCAGTGCAGAAAGGGGGGGGGATGAC. The encoded protein is CTCSAERGGDD. The whole CDR3 region reads CTCSAERGGDDTQYF. Using reference TRBV1 and TRBJ2-5 for the parts outside the CDR3, the full variable domain is VTLLEQNPRWRLVPRGQAVNLRCILKNSQYPWMSWYQQDLQKQLQWLFTLRSPGDKEVKSLPGADYLATRVTDTELRLQVANMSQGRTLYCTCSAERGGDDTQYFGPGTRLLVL.

This clone turned up a few times. Gene names refer to mouse genes. Read sequence stops 4 residues before the CDR3 end, and the germline J gene provides the missing end. The genes are TRBV13-1 and TRBJ2-2; D possibly corresponds to TRBD1 (6 bases). Germline loops: CDR1 NSHNY, CDR2 SYGAGN. The CDR3 loop spans 15 amino acids. The V gene lost 1 base and the J gene lost 3 bases, with 10 bases spanning the gap. CDR3 amino acids: CASSDSGADTGQLYF. CDR3 DNA (partial): TGTGCCAGCAGTGATTCAGGGGCTGACACCGGG.

In regard to this clone: The germline and genes are mouse ones. The CDR3 end is not reached by the read, which stops 3 residues before it; the germline J gene fills it in. The chain uses TRBV19 and TRBJ1-6, with TRBD1 matching over 9 bases. TRBJ1-6 has ORF status, its function being uncertain. Germline V gene sequence: CDR1 FNHDT, CDR2 SITEND (reference sequence). V was clipped by 2 bases and J by 2 bases; unmatched bases: 2. CDR3 length: 16 amino acids. The CDR3 sequence is CASSMGTGTYNSPLYF. CDR3 bases read: TGTGCCAGCAGTATGGGGACAGGGACCTATAATTCGCCC.

Points on this clone: All gene names here are mouse names. The read gets to within 4 residues of the CDR3 end, and the germline J gene fills in the rest. V is TRBV13-3 and J is TRBJ1-1; maybe TRBD1 (6 bases). The CDR3 is 12 amino acids. The germline V gene encodes CDR1 NNHDY and CDR2 SYVADS. Between the trimmed V and J ends, which lost 7 bases and 0 bases, there was a span of 7 bases. The CDR3 region is CASGTTNTEVFF. The part of the CDR3 DNA that was read is TGTGCCAGCGGGACAACAAACACA.

For this clone: Gene names are mouse gene names. The missing CDR3 end, 4 residues past where the read stops, is filled in from the germline J gene. J is TRBJ2-7 and V is TRBV5; 10 bases fit TRBD2. CDR3 length equals 14 residues. Germline-derived CDR1 and CDR2 are LGHNA and YNLKQL (reference sequence). J lost 3 bases, V lost 4 bases, and 3 bases had no gene match. This CDR3 reads CASSLGLGIYEQYF. CDR3 bases read: TGTGCCAGCAGCCTGGGACTGGGGATCTAT.

Regarding this clone: The germline and genes are mouse ones. The sequenced CDR3 bases are TGTGCTAGCAGTTTATCGGGACAGAAAGAC. As protein: CASSLSGQKD. The entire CDR3 sequence reads CASSLSGQKDTQYF. V is TRBV29 and J is TRBJ2-5; 7 bases fit TRBD1. Read data end 4 residues before the CDR3 end; the end is taken from the germline J gene. The CDR3 is made up of 14 amino acids. The V gene's germline CDR1 is MSHET and CDR2 SYDVDS.

This clone was detected only a few times. The gene names given are mouse names. From the germline J gene comes the end of the CDR3, since the read stops 4 residues before it. V and J are TRBV14 and TRBJ1-2, with D possibly TRBD1 on 5 matching bases. This CDR3 is 14 amino acids long. Trimming stripped 2 bases from V and 2 bases from J, with 10 bases between. From germline, CDR1 is SGHDT and CDR2 FRDEAV. The DNA read from the CDR3 is TGTGCCAGCAGTTTGGGGGGAGGGAACTCC. Encoded protein: CASSLGGGNS. The CDR3 as a whole reads CASSLGGGNSDYTF.

The table lists this clone with a few counts. Germline and genes: mouse. The CDR3 end is not reached by the read, which stops 4 residues before it; the germline J gene fills it in. This chain uses TRBV13-2 with TRBJ1-1; no clear D. The CDR3 sequence is 13 residues long. V was clipped by 2 bases and J by 0 bases, with 5 bases between them. Germline V gene data show CDR1 as NNHNN and CDR2 as SYGAGS (reference sequence). Partial CDR3 DNA: TGTGCCAGCGGTGAAGCAGCAAACACA. Its translation is CASGEAANT. The full CDR3 is CASGEAANTEVFF.

With respect to this clone: Genes and germline come from the mouse. This specimen includes other DNA sequences encoding the same CDR3. Incomplete CDR3 DNA: TGTGCCAGCAGGGACAGGGGACAAAAC. Encoded protein: CASRDRGQN. The whole CDR3 protein reads CASRDRGQNTLYF. The chain combines TRBV13-3 with TRBJ2-4; 9 nucleotides agree with TRBD1. With the read ending 4 residues before the CDR3 end, the germline J gene is used to fill in that end. V shed 5 bases and J 3 bases; nucleotides not matched to a gene: 1. CDR1 is NNHDY, CDR2 SYVADS, per germline. The CDR3 is 13 amino acids. Complete variable domain (other parts from reference TRBV13-3 and TRBJ2-4): EAAVTQSPRSKVAVTGGKVTLSCHQTNNHDYMYWYRQDTGHGLRLIHYSYVADSTEKGDIPDGYKASRPSQENFSLILELASLSQTAVYFCASRDRGQNTLYFGAGTRLSVL.

Worth noting for this clone: Mouse names are used for the genes. Read data end 4 residues before the CDR3 end; the end is taken from the germline J gene. V and J are TRBV14 and TRBJ2-3, with D maybe TRBD2 (6 bases). Looked up from germline, CDR1 is SGHDT and CDR2 is FRDEAV. The germline V and J ends were trimmed by 1 base and 0 bases, with 9 bases remaining between them. The CDR3 totals 15 residues. The CDR3 sequence is CASSFEGTSAETLYF. Partial CDR3 DNA: TGTGCCAGCAGTTTCGAGGGGACTAGTGCAGAA.

With regard to this clone: Mouse gene names apply. The CDR3 loop is CASSPGTAGSAETLYF. The CDR3 bases that were read are TGTGCCAGCAGTCCCGGGACAGCGGGAAGTGCAGAA. The gene calls are TRBV19 and TRBJ2-3; TRBD1 agrees at 7 bases. Read sequence stops 4 residues before the CDR3 end, and the germline J gene provides the missing end. Germline V gives CDR1 FNHDT, CDR2 SITEND (reference sequence). Trimming took 4 bases from V and 0 from J; bases not matched to a gene: 8. The CDR3 sequence is 16 residues long.

About this clone itself: Mouse gene names and germline throughout. The CDR3 spells CASSQEGTGVGAEQFF. The CDR3 DNA, read in part, is TGTGCCAGCAGCCAAGAGGGGACTGGGGTGGGGGCT. The chain couples TRBV5 to TRBJ2-1; 10 bases line up with TRBD2. From the germline J gene comes the end of the CDR3, since the read stops 4 residues before it. The CDR3 is 16 amino acids. Per the germline V gene, CDR1 is LGHNA and CDR2 is YNLKQL (reference sequence).

On this clone: Gene names refer to mouse genes. The same CDR3 is also encoded by other DNA sequences in this sample. The CDR3 here is CASGGLGASAETLYF. Incomplete CDR3 DNA: TGTGCCAGCGGGGGACTGGGAGCTAGTGCAGAA. The chain joins TRBV13-2 to TRBJ2-3, with 9 bases aligning to TRBD2. The CDR3 is cut off 4 residues early in the read; its end comes from the germline J gene. The CDR3 covers 15 residues. Germline CDR1 is NNHNN and CDR2 is SYGAGS (reference sequence). V shed 5 bases and J 0 bases; nucleotides not matched to a gene: 4.